This T cell receptor beta chain was sequenced for a study of shared clonotypes between healthy human individuals. For the study at large: The composition of the donors was a couple of women and a few men aged 18 to 49.

V was shortened by 7 bases and J by 2 bases, with 9 bases between the two germline ends. The CDR3 is 13 residues long. Per germline, CDR1 MNHEY and CDR2 SVGAGI. Sequencing used immunoSEQ multiplex PCR; TCRdb keeps in-frame clones, though not all of them. Of about 2 million clones in the sample, roughly 94% were seen once. From CD4+ cells came CD45RA+ naive and CD45RA-negative memory subsets. The specimen was naive CD4+ T cells sorted from blood. The subset was: CD45RA+ positively selected. The receptor was isolated from a man between 18 and 29 years old in good health. The genes are TRBV6-5 and TRBJ1-5; D not resolved. The CDR3 protein is CASTGWGNQPQHF. CDR3 nucleotide sequence: TGTGCCAGCACGGGATGGGGCAATCAGCCCCAGCATTTT.